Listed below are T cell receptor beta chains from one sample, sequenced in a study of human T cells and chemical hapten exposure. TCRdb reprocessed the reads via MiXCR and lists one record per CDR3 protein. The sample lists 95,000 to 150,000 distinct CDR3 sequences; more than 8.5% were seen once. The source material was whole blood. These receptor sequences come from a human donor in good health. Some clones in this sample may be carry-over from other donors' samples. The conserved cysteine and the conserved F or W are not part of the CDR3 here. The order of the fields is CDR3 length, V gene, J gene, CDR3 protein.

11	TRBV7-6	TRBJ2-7	ASSRGTGFEQY
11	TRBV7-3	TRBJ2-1	ASSRTGDNEQF
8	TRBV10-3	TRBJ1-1	AIGGTEAF
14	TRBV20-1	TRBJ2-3	SARVFPGLGPDTQY
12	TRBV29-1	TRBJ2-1	SFGTSGYYNEQF
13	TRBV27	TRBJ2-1	ASSLLVAGVYEQF
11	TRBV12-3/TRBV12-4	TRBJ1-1	ASAIQRGAEAF
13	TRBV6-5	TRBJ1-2	ASSQGQGLRYGYT
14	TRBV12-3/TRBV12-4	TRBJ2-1	ASILGQGISQNEQF
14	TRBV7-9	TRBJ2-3	ASSFRRTGVTDTQY